This T cell receptor (beta chain) is drawn from a study of CD8 T cells in Susac syndrome. An amount of RNA that ranged from roughly 0.45 to 1 ug was reverse transcribed with random hexamers. The method of amplification for TCR beta CDR3 was immunoSEQ multiplex PCR, covering 54 Vbeta and 13 Jbeta. Each CDR3 protein is one row after TCRdb ran MiXCR on the immunoSEQ multiplex PCR reads. The table has 200,000 to 250,000 distinct CDR3 sequences, 80% to 95% seen once. This TCR was recovered from a human donor with multiple sclerosis. Sample: CD4+ T cells from PBMCs.

The CDR3 DNA is TGTGCCAGCAGCCAGGGACAGGGGAGAGGCTACACCTTC. Translating it yields CASSQGQGRGYTF. This chain uses TRBV28 with TRBJ1-2; 10 bases fit TRBD1. Trimming took 6 bases from V and 8 from J; bases not matched to a gene: 6. The germline V gene has CDR1 MDHEN and CDR2 SYDVKM. The CDR3 runs to 13 residues.